Below, 9 T cell receptor beta chains from the same sample are listed, as sequenced in a study of a mutant IDH1 vaccine in newly diagnosed glioma (dated by TCRdb to the early 2020s). According to the study, the label for this sample's time point signals: week 11, during vaccination. Each vaccine dose was 300 ug of a 20-mer mutant IDH1 peptide in Montanide, given subcutaneously with topical imiquimod. Preparation of the library involved the immunoSEQ multiplex PCR assay. TCRdb obtained this table from immuneACCESS and retained in-frame rearrangements with V and J assigned. These tables miss some clones; where compared with another copy, unresolved V genes account for less than half of the shortfall, and the remainder is unexplained. Counted in this sample were 100,000 to 120,000 clones; roughly nine tenths of them appeared once. 0.6% to 0.7% of the sample belongs to the ten largest clones. No antigen has been assigned to these receptors.

Here the sequenced sample was PBMCs, taken from a glioma patient whose treatment included an IDH1 peptide vaccine. The receptors stem from a woman between 50 and 59 years old with glioma.

The chain links TRBV2 to TRBJ1-2, with D maybe TRBD1 (6 bases). Germline CDR1 SNHLY, CDR2 FYNNEI. The length of the CDR3 is 13 residues. The V end was cut by 5 bases, the J end by 4 bases, with 11 bases between. CDR3 sequence (DNA): TGTGCCAGCAGTACTACAGGGACCTATGGCTACACCTTC. Translating gives CASSTTGTYGYTF.

This chain uses TRBV19 with TRBJ2-7; 11 bases match TRBD1. Germline CDR1 LNHDA, CDR2 SQIVND (reference sequence). V trimming: 5 bases; J trimming: 3 bases; junction bases outside the gene matches: 3. CDR3 length equals 14 residues. This CDR3 reads CASSPGTGGYEQYF. The CDR3 nucleotides read TGTGCCAGTAGTCCCGGGACAGGGGGCTACGAGCAGTACTTC.

The rearrangement links TRBV6-6 to TRBJ2-1; D ambiguous. Germline CDR1 is MNHNY and CDR2 is SVGAGI (reference sequence). The CDR3 has 12 amino acids. V shed 4 bases and J shed 7 bases, with 8 bases lying between them. For the CDR3, the DNA is TGTGCCAGCAGTTTAAGGGCTAATGAGCAGTTCTTC. Its translation: CASSLRANEQFF.

This rearrangement joins TRBV9 to TRBJ2-2; 11 nucleotides agree with TRBD2. Germline CDR1 reads SGDLS; CDR2 reads YYNGEE. V dropped 5 bases and J dropped 6; count of bases not matched to a gene: 6. The CDR3 runs to 15 residues. DNA of the CDR3: TGTGCCAGCAGGGCCGGGACTAGCGGAGCCGGGGAGCTGTTTTTT. Its protein product is CASRAGTSGAGELFF.

The chain combines TRBV5-6 with TRBJ2-7; 9 positions agree with TRBD2. Germline V gene data show CDR1 as SGHDT and CDR2 as YYEEEE. J gave up 0 bases and V 3 bases, and 10 bases lay outside the gene matches. This CDR3 contains 17 residues. CDR3 loop: CASSWGITSGSSYEQYF. The CDR3 DNA sequence: TGTGCCAGCAGCTGGGGAATTACTAGCGGGTCCTCCTACGAGCAGTACTTC.

In regard to this clone: One end of the junction fails to match germline, which may point to a read error. The chain links TRBV5-1 to TRBJ2-7; D is unresolved. The CDR3 has 14 residues. Germline CDR1 and CDR2: SGHRS and YFSETQ. The CDR3 reads CASSLDVSSYEQYF. In DNA form, the CDR3 reads TGCGCCAGCAGTTTGGATGTCAGTTCCTACGAGCAGTACTTC.

This clone was counted a few times. V and J are TRBV6-5 and TRBJ1-2; D might be TRBD1 (6 bases). Per the germline V gene, CDR1 is MNHEY and CDR2 is SVGAGI. The ends were cut back, 2 bases at V and 3 bases at J, with 10 bases in the middle. CDR3 size: 14 residues. The CDR3 bases are TGTGCCAGCAGTTACCAACAGGGATACTATGGCTACACCTTC. Amino acids: CASSYQQGYYGYTF.

The chain employs TRBV28 and TRBJ2-5; D is possibly TRBD2 (6 bases). This CDR3 has 15 amino acids. CDR1 is MDHEN, CDR2 SYDVKM, per germline. Trimming pared 6 bases from V and 3 bases from J, leaving 17 bases between. CDR3 bases: TGTGCCAGCAGCCAGACTAGGAGGCAGAAAGAGACCCAGTACTTC. It specifies CASSQTRRQKETQYF. Full variable domain (rest looked up from reference TRBV28 and TRBJ2-5): DVKVTQSSRYLVKRTGEKVFLECVQDMDHENMFWYRQDPGLGLRLIYFSYDVKMKEKGDIPEGYSVSREKKERFSLILESASTNQTSMYLCASSQTRRQKETQYFGPGTRLLVL.

The genes are TRBV29-1 and TRBJ1-4; weak D call: TRBD1 (5 bases). V gave up 6 bases and J gave up 4 bases, with 15 bases separating them. The CDR3 is 14 amino acids. Germline CDR1 SQVTM, CDR2 ANQGSEA. CDR3 region: CSVGGGSINEKLFF. The CDR3 DNA reads TGCAGCGTGGGGGGTGGGTCAATTAATGAAAAACTGTTTTTT.